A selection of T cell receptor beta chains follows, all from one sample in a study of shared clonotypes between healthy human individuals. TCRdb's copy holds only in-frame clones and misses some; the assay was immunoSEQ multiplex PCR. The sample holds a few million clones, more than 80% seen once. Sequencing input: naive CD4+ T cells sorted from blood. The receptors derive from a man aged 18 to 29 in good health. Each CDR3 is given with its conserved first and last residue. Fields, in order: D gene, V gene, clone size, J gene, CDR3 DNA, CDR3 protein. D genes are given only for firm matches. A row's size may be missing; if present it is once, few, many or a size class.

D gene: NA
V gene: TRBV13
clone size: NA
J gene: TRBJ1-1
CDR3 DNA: TGTGCCAGCAGCTTTAAGTCCCTTCCCACCCGGGGGACCATCCCTTTGAAAAGGGCTTTCTTT
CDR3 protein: CASSFKSLPTRGTIPLKRAFF

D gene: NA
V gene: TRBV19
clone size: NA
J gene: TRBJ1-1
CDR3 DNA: TGTGCCAGTAGTTTCTCGACGGTGAACACTGAAGCTTTCTTT
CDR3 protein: CASSFSTVNTEAFF

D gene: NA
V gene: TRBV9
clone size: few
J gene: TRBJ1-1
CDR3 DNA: TGTGCCAGCAGCGGAGTGGACTCGAACACTGAAGCTTTCTTT
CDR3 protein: CASSGVDSNTEAFF

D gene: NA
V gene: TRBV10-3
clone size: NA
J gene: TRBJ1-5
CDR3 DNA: TGTGCCATCAGTGAGTCCGGGGGGGCCCAGCATTTT
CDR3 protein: CAISESGGAQHF

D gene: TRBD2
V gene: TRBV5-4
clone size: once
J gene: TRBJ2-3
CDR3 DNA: TGTGCCAGCAGCTTGTTCCTAGCGGGGACAGATACGCAGTATTTT
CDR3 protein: CASSLFLAGTDTQYF

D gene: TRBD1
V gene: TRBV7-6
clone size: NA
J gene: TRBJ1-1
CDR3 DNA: TGTGCCAGCAGCGACCGGGACAGCACTGAAGCTTTCTTT
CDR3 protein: CASSDRDSTEAFF

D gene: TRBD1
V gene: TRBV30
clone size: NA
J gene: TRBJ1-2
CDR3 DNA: TGTGCCTGGAGTGTAGGAGGGCAGGGGGTAATGCACTTC
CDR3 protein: CAWSVGGQGVMHF

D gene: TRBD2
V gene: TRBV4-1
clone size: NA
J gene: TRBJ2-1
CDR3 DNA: TGCGCCAGCAGCCAAGGTCGACTAGCGGGAGGGCAAGGTGAGCAGTTCTTC
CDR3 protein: CASSQGRLAGGQGEQFF

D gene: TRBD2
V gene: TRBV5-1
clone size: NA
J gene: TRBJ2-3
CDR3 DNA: TGCGCCAGCAGCGCATCACTAGCGGGGGGCACAGATACGCAGTATTTT
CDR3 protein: CASSASLAGGTDTQYF

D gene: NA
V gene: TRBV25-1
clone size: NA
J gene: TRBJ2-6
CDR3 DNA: TGTGCCAGCAGTGCCTCGGCTACTGGGGCCAACGTCCTGACTTTC
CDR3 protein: CASSASATGANVLTF

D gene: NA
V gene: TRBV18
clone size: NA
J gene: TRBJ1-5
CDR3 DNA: TGTGCCAGCTCACCAGCCGGGGCAGGTGTCAATCAGCCCCAGCATTTT
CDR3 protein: CASSPAGAGVNQPQHF

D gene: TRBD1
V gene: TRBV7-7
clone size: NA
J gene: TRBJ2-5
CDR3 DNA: TGTGCTAGCAGCTTAAGGACAGGGGGCGGTGAGACCCAGTACTTC
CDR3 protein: CASSLRTGGGETQYF

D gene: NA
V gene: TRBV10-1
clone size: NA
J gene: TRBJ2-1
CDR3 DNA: TGCGCCAGCAGTGAGGGGACACAAGACAATGAGCAGTTCTTC
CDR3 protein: CASSEGTQDNEQFF

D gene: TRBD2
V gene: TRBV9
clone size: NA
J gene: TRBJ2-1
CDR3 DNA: TGTGCCAGCAGCGGACCGGGACTAGCGGGCCTCGGGGAGCAGTTCTTC
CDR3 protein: CASSGPGLAGLGEQFF

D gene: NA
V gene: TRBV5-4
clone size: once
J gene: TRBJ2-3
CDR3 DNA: TGTGCCAGCAGGGCCGCAAGCACAGATACGCAGTATTTT
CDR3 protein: CASRAASTDTQYF

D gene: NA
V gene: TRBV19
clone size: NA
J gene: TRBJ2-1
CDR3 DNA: TGTGCCAGTAGTCCTGCCGGGACTCCCAGTGAGCAGTTCTTC
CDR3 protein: CASSPAGTPSEQFF

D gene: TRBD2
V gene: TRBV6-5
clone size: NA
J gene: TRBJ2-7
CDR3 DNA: TGTGCCAGCAGTTCGGGACTAGCTGCTACCGACGAGCAGTACTTC
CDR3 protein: CASSSGLAATDEQYF

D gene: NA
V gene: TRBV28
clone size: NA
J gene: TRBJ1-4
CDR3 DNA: TGTGCCAGCAGTCGACAGCTGGAGGAAAAACTGTTTTTT
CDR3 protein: CASSRQLEEKLFF

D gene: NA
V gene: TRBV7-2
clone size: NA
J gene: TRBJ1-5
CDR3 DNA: TGTGCCAGCCGCTTAGTAGGCAATCAGCCCCAGCATTTT
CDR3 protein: CASRLVGNQPQHF

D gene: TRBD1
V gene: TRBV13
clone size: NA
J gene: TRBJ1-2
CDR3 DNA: TGTGCCAGCAGCCCCCAGGGGGTGTTGTGGGGCTACACCTTC
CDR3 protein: CASSPQGVLWGYTF

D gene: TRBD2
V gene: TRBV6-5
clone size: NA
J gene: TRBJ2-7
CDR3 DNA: TGTGCCAGCAGTTCCGGGACTAGCGGTACTTACGAGCAGTACTTC
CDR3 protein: CASSSGTSGTYEQYF

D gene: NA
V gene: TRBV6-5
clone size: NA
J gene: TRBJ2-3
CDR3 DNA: TGTGCCAGCAGTTACTCTGACGATCCCACAGATACGCAGTATTTT
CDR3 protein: CASSYSDDPTDTQYF

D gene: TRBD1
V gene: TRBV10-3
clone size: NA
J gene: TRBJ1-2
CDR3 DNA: TGTGCCATCAGCGCAAATACCCTACAGGGGAAAGAAGGCTACACCTTC
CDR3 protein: CAISANTLQGKEGYTF

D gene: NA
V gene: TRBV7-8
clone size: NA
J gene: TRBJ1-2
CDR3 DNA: TGTGCCAGCAGCTTAGGTGGTGGCTACACCTTC
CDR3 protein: CASSLGGGYTF

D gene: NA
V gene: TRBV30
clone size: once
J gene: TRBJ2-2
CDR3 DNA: TGTGCCTGGACCCCACTTGCGTCGAACACCGGGGAGCTGTTTTTT
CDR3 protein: CAWTPLASNTGELFF

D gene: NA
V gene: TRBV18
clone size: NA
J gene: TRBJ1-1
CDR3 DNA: TGTGCCAGCTCACCCTTAGGACAGCCTGAAGCTTTCTTT
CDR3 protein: CASSPLGQPEAFF

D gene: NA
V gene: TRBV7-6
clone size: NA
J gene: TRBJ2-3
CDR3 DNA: TGTGCCAGCAGCCCCCGTTATCTAGATACGCAGTATTTT
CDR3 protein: CASSPRYLDTQYF

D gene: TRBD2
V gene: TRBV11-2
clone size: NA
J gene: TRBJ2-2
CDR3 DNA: TGTGCCAGCAGCTTAGGGGTGGCGGGAGGGAGCACCGGGGAGCTGTTTTTT
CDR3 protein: CASSLGVAGGSTGELFF

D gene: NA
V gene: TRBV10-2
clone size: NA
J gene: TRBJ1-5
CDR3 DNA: TGCGCCAGCAGCGAGGGGGGGAATCAGCCCCAGCATTTT
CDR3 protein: CASSEGGNQPQHF

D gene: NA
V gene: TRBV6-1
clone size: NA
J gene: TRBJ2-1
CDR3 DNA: TGTGCCAGCAGTCCTAGTACCTACAATGAGCAGTTCTTC
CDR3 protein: CASSPSTYNEQFF

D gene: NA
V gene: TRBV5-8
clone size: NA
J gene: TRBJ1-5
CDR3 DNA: TGTGCCAGCAGCTGGGGGAGGCATCAGCCCCAGCATTTT
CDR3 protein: CASSWGRHQPQHF

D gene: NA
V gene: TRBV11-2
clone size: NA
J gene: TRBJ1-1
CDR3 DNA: TGTGCCAGCGGTACAACCGTTTCGAACACTGAAGCTTTCTTT
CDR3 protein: CASGTTVSNTEAFF

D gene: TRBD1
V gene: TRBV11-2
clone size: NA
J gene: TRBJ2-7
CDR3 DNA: TGTGCCAGCAGCTTAGCTAGGGACAGGGGCCACGAGCAGTACTTC
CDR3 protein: CASSLARDRGHEQYF

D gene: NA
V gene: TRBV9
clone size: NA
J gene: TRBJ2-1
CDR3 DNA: TGTGCCAGCAGCGTAGCCCCAAGAGGTGAGCAGTTCTTC
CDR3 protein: CASSVAPRGEQFF

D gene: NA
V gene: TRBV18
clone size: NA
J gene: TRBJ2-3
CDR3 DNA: TGTGCCAGCTCACCACCAGGGTACAACACGTGGACGCAGTATTTT
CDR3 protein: CASSPPGYNTWTQYF

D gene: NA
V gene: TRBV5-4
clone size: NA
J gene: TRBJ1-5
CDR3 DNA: TGTGCCAGCAGCTTGGGCGGGAAGTCCCATAGCAATCAGCCCCAGCATTTT
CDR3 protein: CASSLGGKSHSNQPQHF

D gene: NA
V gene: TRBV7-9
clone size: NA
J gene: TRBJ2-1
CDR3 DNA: TGTGCCAGCAGCTTAGGAGGGCAAGGACCCTCCTACAATGAGCAGTTCTTC
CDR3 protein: CASSLGGQGPSYNEQFF

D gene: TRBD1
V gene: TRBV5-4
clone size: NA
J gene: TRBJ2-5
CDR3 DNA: TGTGCCAGCAGCGCGAGACAGGGGGCGAATGACCAAGAGACCCAGTACTTC
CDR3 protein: CASSARQGANDQETQYF

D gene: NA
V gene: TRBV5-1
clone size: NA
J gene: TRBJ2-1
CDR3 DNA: TGCGCCAGCAGCTTGGACCCAGGGACCTCCTACAATGAGCAGTTCTTC
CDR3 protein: CASSLDPGTSYNEQFF

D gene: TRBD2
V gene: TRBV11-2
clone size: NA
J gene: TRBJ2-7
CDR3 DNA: TGTGCCAGCAGCCGGACTAGCGGGCGATCTATAATCTCCTACGAGCAGTACTTC
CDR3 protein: CASSRTSGRSIISYEQYF

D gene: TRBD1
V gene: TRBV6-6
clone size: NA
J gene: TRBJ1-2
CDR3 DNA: TGTGCCAGCAGTACACAGGGGGCAGGCTATGGCTACACCTTC
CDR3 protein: CASSTQGAGYGYTF

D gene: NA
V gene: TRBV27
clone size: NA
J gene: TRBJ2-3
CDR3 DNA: TGTGCCAGCTTGGACCGGGACGCGAACACAGATACGCAGTATTTT
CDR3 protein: CASLDRDANTDTQYF

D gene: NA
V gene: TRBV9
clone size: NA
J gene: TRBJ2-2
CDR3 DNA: TGTGCCAGCAGCGTGGGACCGACGAACACCGGGGAGCTGTTTTTT
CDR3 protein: CASSVGPTNTGELFF

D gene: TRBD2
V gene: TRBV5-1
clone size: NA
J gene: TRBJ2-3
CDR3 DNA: TGCGCCAGCTCGGGGGGGCGGGCTAGCACAGATACGCAGTATTTT
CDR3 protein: CASSGGRASTDTQYF

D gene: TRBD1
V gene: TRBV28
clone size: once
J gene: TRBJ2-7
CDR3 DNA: TGTGCCAGCAGTCCCGGACAGGGGGCCTACGAGCAGTACTTC
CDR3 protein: CASSPGQGAYEQYF

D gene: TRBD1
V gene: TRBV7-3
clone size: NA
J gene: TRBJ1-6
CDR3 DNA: TGTGCCAGCAGCCTCGACAGGGTGGGTTCACCCCTCCACTTT
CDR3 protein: CASSLDRVGSPLHF